This T cell receptor (beta chain) is drawn from a study of cytomegalovirus exposure and HLA in healthy donors. Overall study results and limits: Across HLA loci, a later analysis found differing TCR association rates, with DRB1 most and HLA-C fewest. Later analysis indicated greater clonal expansion among HLA-associated TCR beta chains than among equally common other chains. The study designated roughly 160 TCR beta chains cytomegalovirus-associated.

A word on this clone: Its cognate antigen is unknown.

When sampled, the donors appeared nominally healthy, though they likely had unrecorded immune exposures. With 60 Vbeta and 13 Jbeta primers, the PCR was carried out. Generated by immunoSEQ multiplex PCR, the TCRdb table keeps only in-frame clones and is missing some. Its table lists about 37,000 clones. Germline V gene lookup returns CDR1 MNHEY and CDR2 SVGAGI. This CDR3 has 16 residues. V was trimmed by 2 bases and J by 0 bases, leaving 12 bases between them. This receptor was identified in a human donor in good health. This chain joins TRBV6-5 and TRBJ2-3; D is unresolved. Sequencing used PBMCs. Here the CDR3 DNA reads TGTGCCAGCAGTTACGGCGGAAGCTCTAGCACAGATACGCAGTATTTT. Its translation: CASSYGGSSSTDTQYF.